These 19 T cell receptor beta chains were all obtained from the same sample, sequenced in a study of human CD8 memory T cell subsets. It was UMI-labeled 5' RACE by which the TCR beta libraries were made. With the 5' RACE reads reprocessed, TCRdb shows one record per CDR3 protein and no DNA. In total, the table holds about 11,000 distinct CDR3 sequences. Sequencing was done on a sample of CD8+ stem-like memory T cells (TSCM and TCM) sorted from PBMCs. As for subset: stem-like memory CD8 T cells (TSTEM), CCR7+ PD-1- TIGIT-. Source of these receptors: a human donor in good health.

CDR3 sequence reads: CASSSLGTRNEQYF. This chain links TRBV28 with TRBJ2-7; TCRdb selects TRBD2, and the lack of DNA leaves this call unchecked. The germline gives CDR1 MDHEN, CDR2 SYDVKM. This CDR3 comprises 14 residues. The whole variable domain, filled in from reference TRBV28 and TRBJ2-7, reads DVKVTQSSRYLVKRTGEKVFLECVQDMDHENMFWYRQDPGLGLRLIYFSYDVKMKEKGDIPEGYSVSREKKERFSLILESASTNQTSMYLCASSSLGTRNEQYFGPGTRLTVT.

This chain connects TRBV25-1 to TRBJ2-1. Per germline, CDR1 MGHDK and CDR2 SYGVNS. The CDR3 extends over 11 amino acids. CDR3 protein: CASGLGNEQFF. The whole variable domain, remainder taken from reference TRBV25-1 and TRBJ2-1, is EADIYQTPRYLVIGTGKKITLECSQTMGHDKMYWYQQDPGMELHLIHYSYGVNSTEKGDLSSESTVSRIRTEHFPLTLESARPSHTSQYLCASGLGNEQFFGPGTRLTVL.

The chain links TRBV10-2 to TRBJ2-5; TCRdb outputs TRBD1, but without DNA this stays unchecked. Germline CDR1 and CDR2: WSHSY and SAAADI. The CDR3 consists of 15 residues. CDR3 loop: CASSESWGQPETQYF.

CDR3 loop: CASSLHQGGRGETQYF. The chain joins TRBV7-8 to TRBJ2-5; TCRdb reports TRBD1, a call that lacks DNA to check it against. The CDR3 has 16 amino acids. Per the germline V gene, CDR1 is SGHVS and CDR2 is FQNEAQ.

The chain couples TRBV6-6 to TRBJ1-1; TCRdb's D gene call, TRBD1, goes unchecked for lack of DNA. There are 13 residues in the CDR3. Germline loops: CDR1 MNHNY, CDR2 SVGAGI (reference sequence). CDR3 protein: CASSYVQGLGAFF.

The rearrangement uses TRBV29-1 and TRBJ2-7; TCRdb names TRBD1, which stays unverified in the absence of DNA. Germline assignment: CDR1 SQVTM and CDR2 ANQGSEA. The CDR3 contains 13 residues. CDR3 sequence: CSAGTGGAYEQYF.

This chain links TRBV5-1 with TRBJ2-1; TCRdb calls TRBD2, which cannot be checked without DNA. The CDR3 extends over 15 amino acids. The germline CDR1 and CDR2 sequences are SGHRS and YFSETQ. This chain's CDR3 is CASSLAGGPVNEQFF. The full variable domain, in which reference TRBV5-1 and TRBJ2-1 provide the parts outside the CDR3, is KAGVTQTPRYLIKTRGQQVTLSCSPISGHRSVSWYQQTPGQGLQFLFEYFSETQRNKGNFPGRFSGRQFSNSRSEMNVSTLELGDSALYLCASSLAGGPVNEQFFGPGTRLTVL.

Considering frequency, this clonotype is medium-sized. The chain combines TRBV28 with TRBJ2-3; TCRdb picks TRBD1, but there is no DNA to check that call. This CDR3 is 19 amino acids long. The germline V gene has CDR1 MDHEN and CDR2 SYDVKM. This chain's CDR3 is CASSSPLIVVDRGLDTQYF.

This chain's CDR3 is CSARLGDITEAFF. The chain couples TRBV20-1 to TRBJ1-1; the D call from TCRdb, TRBD1, cannot be confirmed without DNA. CDR1 is DFQATT, CDR2 SNEGSKA, per germline (reference sequence). CDR3 length equals 13 residues.

The V gene is TRBV13, the J gene TRBJ2-7; there is no DNA to check the TCRdb D call of TRBD1. The CDR3 is made up of 14 amino acids. From germline, CDR1 is PRHDT and CDR2 FYEKMQ (reference sequence). CDR3 in amino acids: CASSFRDRFYEQYF.

This clonotype is classed as medium-sized by frequency. This sequence joins TRBV5-1 and TRBJ2-7. CDR1 and CDR2 (germline): SGHRS, YFSETQ. The CDR3 extends over 14 amino acids. Here the CDR3 reads CASSLGTAPYEQYF.

The chain couples TRBV9 to TRBJ1-5; there is no DNA to check the TCRdb D call of TRBD1. Germline V gene data show CDR1 as SGDLS and CDR2 as YYNGEE. The CDR3 extends over 14 amino acids. CDR3 region: CASSVGGSGQPQHF.

Considering frequency, this clonotype is medium-sized (0.01 to 0.1%). This chain uses TRBV2 with TRBJ1-1. This CDR3 spans 12 amino acids. Germline CDR1 reads SNHLY; CDR2 reads FYNNEI. This CDR3 reads CASSEWGTEAFF.

This clonotype ranks as medium-sized in terms of frequency. CDR3 amino acids: CASSPYDIPSYNEQFF. The chain has TRBV14 and TRBJ2-1. CDR1 SGHDN and CDR2 FVKESK come from the germline V gene. The CDR3 has 16 residues.

The rearrangement links TRBV2 to TRBJ2-7; the TCRdb call, TRBD1, lacks DNA for checking. Germline CDR1 is SNHLY and CDR2 is FYNNEI. The CDR3 is 16 amino acids. CDR3 sequence reads: CANHKLPGQGASEQYF. Together with reference TRBV2 and TRBJ2-7, the CDR3 gives the full variable domain: EPEVTQTPSHQVTQMGQEVILRCVPISNHLYFYWYRQILGQKVEFLVSFYNNEISEKSEIFDDQFSVERPDGSNFTLKIRSTKLEDSAMYFCANHKLPGQGASEQYFGPGTRLTVT.

V and J are TRBV7-8 and TRBJ2-7; TCRdb lists TRBD2, though no DNA is available to test this call. Germline V gene sequence: CDR1 SGHVS, CDR2 FQNEAQ. CDR3 length: 14 residues. The CDR3 sequence: CASSYVAGGNEQYF.

V usage is TRBV7-8 and J usage is TRBJ2-2; TCRdb names TRBD1, which stays unverified in the absence of DNA. Per the germline V gene, CDR1 is SGHVS and CDR2 is FQNEAQ. This CDR3 comprises 16 residues. This chain's CDR3 is CASSLPDRVGTGELFF.

The J gene is TRBJ2-7, the V gene TRBV28. CDR1 and CDR2 from the germline V gene are MDHEN and SYDVKM. The length of the CDR3 is 12 residues. CDR3 residues: CASSLNPYEQYF.

The rearrangement uses TRBV27 and TRBJ2-1; TCRdb's assignment of TRBD1 cannot be checked, as there is no DNA. This CDR3 is built from 14 residues. From germline, CDR1 is MNHEY and CDR2 SMNVEV (reference sequence). CDR3 residues: CASSPLNPNNEQFF.